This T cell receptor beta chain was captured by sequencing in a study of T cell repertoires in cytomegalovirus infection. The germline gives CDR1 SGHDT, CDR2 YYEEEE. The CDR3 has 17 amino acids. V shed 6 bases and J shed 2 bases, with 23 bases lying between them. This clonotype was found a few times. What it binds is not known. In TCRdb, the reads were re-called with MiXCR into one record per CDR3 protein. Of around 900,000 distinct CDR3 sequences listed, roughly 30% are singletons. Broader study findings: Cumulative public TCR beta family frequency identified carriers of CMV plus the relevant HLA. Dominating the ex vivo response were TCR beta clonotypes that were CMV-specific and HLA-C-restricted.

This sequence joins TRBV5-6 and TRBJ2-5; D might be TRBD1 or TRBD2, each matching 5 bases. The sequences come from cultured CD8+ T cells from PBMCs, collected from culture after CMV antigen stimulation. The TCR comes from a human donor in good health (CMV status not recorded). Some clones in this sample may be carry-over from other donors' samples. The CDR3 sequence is CASTPGQADRTQETQYF. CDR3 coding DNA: TGTGCCAGCACCCCGGGGCAGGCCGACCGGACACAAGAGACCCAGTACTTC. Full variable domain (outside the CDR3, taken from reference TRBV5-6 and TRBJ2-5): DAGVTQSPTHLIKTRGQQVTLRCSPKSGHDTVSWYQQALGQGPQFIFQYYEEEERQRGNFPDRFSGHQFPNYSSELNVNALLLGDSALYLCASTPGQADRTQETQYFGPGTRLLVL.